This T cell receptor (beta chain) was found in a study of T-cell memory formation after mild COVID-19. TCRdb analysed the 5' RACE reads with MiXCR anew, one entry per CDR3 protein. The sample has around 220,000 distinct CDR3 sequences, roughly 15% seen once. In germline, CDR1 is MGHDK, CDR2 SYGVNS. The CDR3 runs to 17 residues. The ends lost 2 bases at V and 8 bases at J; junction bases unmatched: 15. The sequence derives from a man aged 18 to 30 who had mild COVID-19 (a few samples of this study predate the infection). Cell type and time point are not known. The chain uses TRBV25-1 and TRBJ2-4; 7 bases map to TRBD1. Source material: PBMCs or a T cell subset sorted from them (not recorded which). This CDR3 reads CASSEMGEGTVRDIQYF. The DNA for the CDR3 is TGTGCCAGCAGTGAAATGGGAGAAGGGACAGTTCGGGACATTCAGTACTTC. The full variable domain, completed using reference TRBV25-1 and TRBJ2-4, is EADIYQTPRYLVIGTGKKITLECSQTMGHDKMYWYQQDPGMELHLIHYSYGVNSTEKGDLSSESTVSRIRTEHFPLTLESARPSHTSQYLCASSEMGEGTVRDIQYFGAGTRLSVL.